The rows below give T cell receptor beta chains drawn from one sample of a study of blood T cell repertoires in COVID-19. Profiling relied on immunoSEQ multiplex PCR, and the TCRdb table lists in-frame clones only, not all of them. The sample yields about 80,000 clones, approximately 84% seen once. The sample consisted of peripheral blood. These receptors all stem from a human donor in a cohort sampled during active COVID-19. The CDR3 runs from the conserved cysteine through the conserved F or W. Each record gives: J gene, V gene, D gene, clone size, CDR3 protein, CDR3 DNA. The D gene is left open where the match is weak. Clone size is stated in some rows and not others, as once, few, many or a class when expanded.

J gene: TRBJ1-6
V gene: TRBV5-4
D gene: -
clone size: -
CDR3 protein: CASSLVQGNSPLHF
CDR3 DNA: TGTGCCAGCAGCTTGGTTCAGGGTAATTCACCCCTCCACTTT

J gene: TRBJ2-7
V gene: TRBV5-5
D gene: TRBD1
clone size: -
CDR3 protein: CASSFRGTGAYEQYF
CDR3 DNA: TGTGCCAGCAGCTTCCGTGGGACAGGAGCCTACGAGCAGTACTTC

J gene: TRBJ2-1
V gene: TRBV4-1
D gene: TRBD2
clone size: -
CDR3 protein: CASSQESSGVYNEQFF
CDR3 DNA: TGCGCCAGCAGCCAAGAATCCAGCGGGGTCTACAATGAGCAGTTCTTC

J gene: TRBJ2-7
V gene: TRBV7-2
D gene: -
clone size: -
CDR3 protein: CASSLAGGNYEQYF
CDR3 DNA: TGTGCCAGCAGCCTAGCTGGCGGGAACTACGAGCAGTACTTC

J gene: TRBJ2-5
V gene: TRBV5-4
D gene: TRBD2
clone size: -
CDR3 protein: CASTQRGQETQYF
CDR3 DNA: TGTGCCAGCACTCAGCGGGGGCAAGAGACCCAGTACTTC

J gene: TRBJ2-1
V gene: TRBV7-2
D gene: -
clone size: -
CDR3 protein: CASSPGLPTNEQFF
CDR3 DNA: TGTGCCAGCAGCCCCGGACTCCCGACAAATGAGCAGTTCTTC

J gene: TRBJ1-6
V gene: TRBV16
D gene: -
clone size: few
CDR3 protein: CASSQLFQGRSPLHF
CDR3 DNA: TGTGCCAGCAGCCAATTGTTCCAGGGGCGCTCACCCCTCCACTTT

J gene: TRBJ1-1
V gene: TRBV7-9
D gene: -
clone size: -
CDR3 protein: CASSPRGRGTEAFF
CDR3 DNA: TGTGCCAGCAGCCCCAGGGGAAGGGGGACTGAAGCTTTCTTT

J gene: TRBJ1-2
V gene: TRBV11-2
D gene: -
clone size: few
CDR3 protein: CASSSTSGYGYTF
CDR3 DNA: TGTGCCAGCAGCTCCACAAGCGGCTATGGCTACACCTTC

J gene: TRBJ1-1
V gene: TRBV30
D gene: TRBD1
clone size: few
CDR3 protein: CAWSRDRVNTEAFF
CDR3 DNA: TGTGCCTGGAGTCGGGACAGGGTAAACACTGAAGCTTTCTTT

J gene: TRBJ1-4
V gene: TRBV5-5
D gene: -
clone size: -
CDR3 protein: CASSWRPQGSEKLFF
CDR3 DNA: TGTGCCAGCAGCTGGCGACCACAGGGAAGTGAAAAACTGTTTTTT

J gene: TRBJ2-1
V gene: TRBV7-2
D gene: TRBD2
clone size: -
CDR3 protein: CASSLSGLAGGYNEQFF
CDR3 DNA: TGTGCCAGCAGCTTAAGTGGGCTAGCGGGGGGGTACAATGAGCAGTTCTTC

J gene: TRBJ1-5
V gene: TRBV6-5
D gene: -
clone size: -
CDR3 protein: CASTQFRQGGQPQHF
CDR3 DNA: TGTGCCAGCACCCAATTCAGGCAGGGAGGTCAGCCCCAGCATTTT

J gene: TRBJ1-5
V gene: TRBV19
D gene: TRBD1
clone size: -
CDR3 protein: CASSIQGQGNQPQHF
CDR3 DNA: TGTGCCAGTAGTATACAGGGACAGGGCAATCAGCCCCAGCATTTT

J gene: TRBJ1-2
V gene: TRBV7-9
D gene: -
clone size: -
CDR3 protein: CASSGRDPNYGYTF
CDR3 DNA: TGTGCCAGTAGCGGCAGGGATCCGAACTATGGCTACACCTTC

J gene: TRBJ1-6
V gene: TRBV5-6
D gene: -
clone size: -
CDR3 protein: CASSSPTVSYNSPLHF
CDR3 DNA: TGTGCCAGCAGCTCCCCTACAGTGTCCTATAATTCACCCCTCCACTTT

J gene: TRBJ1-4
V gene: TRBV9
D gene: -
clone size: -
CDR3 protein: CASSVAGFTNEKLFF
CDR3 DNA: TGTGCCAGCAGCGTAGCAGGGTTTACTAATGAAAAACTGTTTTTT

J gene: TRBJ2-7
V gene: TRBV18
D gene: TRBD2
clone size: -
CDR3 protein: CASSPRGAGGGNEQYF
CDR3 DNA: TGTGCCAGCTCACCCCGAGGAGCGGGGGGGGGAAACGAGCAGTACTTC

J gene: TRBJ1-5
V gene: TRBV15
D gene: TRBD1
clone size: few
CDR3 protein: CATSSTRTGSNQPQHF
CDR3 DNA: TGTGCCACCAGCAGCACAAGGACAGGGAGCAATCAGCCCCAGCATTTT

J gene: TRBJ2-3
V gene: TRBV10-3
D gene: TRBD2
clone size: -
CDR3 protein: CAIRRGGLAGGQDTQYF
CDR3 DNA: TGTGCCATCAGGAGAGGGGGACTAGCGGGGGGACAAGATACGCAGTATTTT

J gene: TRBJ1-3
V gene: TRBV19
D gene: -
clone size: many
CDR3 protein: CASSPVMGGSGNTIYF
CDR3 DNA: TGTGCCAGTAGTCCAGTCATGGGGGGCTCTGGAAACACCATATATTTT

J gene: TRBJ1-1
V gene: TRBV20-1
D gene: -
clone size: -
CDR3 protein: CSASASVMNTEAFF
CDR3 DNA: TGCAGTGCTAGTGCATCAGTGATGAACACTGAAGCTTTCTTT

J gene: TRBJ2-7
V gene: TRBV27
D gene: TRBD2
clone size: -
CDR3 protein: CASSPSSGGVYEQYF
CDR3 DNA: TGTGCCAGCAGTCCGAGTAGCGGGGGAGTCTACGAGCAGTACTTC

J gene: TRBJ1-2
V gene: TRBV28
D gene: TRBD1
clone size: -
CDR3 protein: CASSPGQNYGYTF
CDR3 DNA: TGTGCCAGCAGTCCGGGACAGAACTATGGCTACACCTTC

J gene: TRBJ1-1
V gene: TRBV5-1
D gene: -
clone size: few
CDR3 protein: CASSLIPGGSEAFF
CDR3 DNA: TGCGCCAGCAGCTTGATCCCGGGGGGCTCTGAAGCTTTCTTT

J gene: TRBJ1-3
V gene: TRBV19
D gene: -
clone size: -
CDR3 protein: CASSIRVSGNTIYF
CDR3 DNA: TGTGCCAGTAGTATACGGGTCTCTGGAAACACCATATATTTT

J gene: TRBJ2-5
V gene: TRBV6-6
D gene: -
clone size: -
CDR3 protein: CASSPLAGETQYF
CDR3 DNA: TGTGCCAGCAGTCCATTAGCTGGGGAGACCCAGTACTTC

J gene: TRBJ1-6
V gene: TRBV10-3
D gene: -
clone size: few
CDR3 protein: CAISDRRGVENNSPLHF
CDR3 DNA: TGTGCCATCAGTGATCGTCGGGGGGTAGAAAATAATTCACCCCTCCACTTT

J gene: TRBJ2-3
V gene: TRBV27
D gene: TRBD2
clone size: -
CDR3 protein: CASTSGATDTQYF
CDR3 DNA: TGTGCCAGCACAAGCGGGGCCACAGATACGCAGTATTTT

J gene: TRBJ2-7
V gene: TRBV5-6
D gene: -
clone size: -
CDR3 protein: CASSLGRWEQYF
CDR3 DNA: TGTGCCAGCAGCCTGGGGAGATGGGAGCAGTACTTC

J gene: TRBJ1-2
V gene: TRBV5-5
D gene: TRBD1
clone size: -
CDR3 protein: CASSWDRAFYGYTF
CDR3 DNA: TGTGCCAGCAGCTGGGACAGGGCCTTCTATGGCTACACCTTC

J gene: TRBJ2-7
V gene: TRBV11-2
D gene: -
clone size: -
CDR3 protein: CASSDRHGSYEQYF
CDR3 DNA: TGTGCCAGCAGCGACCGCCACGGGTCCTACGAGCAGTACTTC

J gene: TRBJ2-1
V gene: TRBV7-2
D gene: TRBD2
clone size: -
CDR3 protein: CASSLSTGLARGEQFF
CDR3 DNA: TGTGCCAGCAGCTTATCTACGGGACTAGCGAGAGGTGAGCAGTTCTTC

J gene: TRBJ2-3
V gene: TRBV12-5
D gene: -
clone size: -
CDR3 protein: CASGLVTTADTQYF
CDR3 DNA: TGTGCTAGTGGTTTGGTAACTACTGCAGATACGCAGTATTTT

J gene: TRBJ2-1
V gene: TRBV5-1
D gene: TRBD2
clone size: -
CDR3 protein: CASSIGLAADYNEQFF
CDR3 DNA: TGCGCCAGCAGCATCGGACTAGCGGCGGACTACAATGAGCAGTTCTTC

J gene: TRBJ2-5
V gene: TRBV7-7
D gene: TRBD2
clone size: -
CDR3 protein: CASSLGSGGGETQYF
CDR3 DNA: TGTGCCAGCAGCTTAGGGAGCGGGGGGGGAGAGACCCAGTACTTC

J gene: TRBJ1-2
V gene: TRBV3-1/TRBV3-2
D gene: TRBD1
clone size: -
CDR3 protein: CASSQGTGDGYTF
CDR3 DNA: TGTGCCAGCAGCCAAGGGACAGGGGATGGCTACACCTTC

J gene: TRBJ1-1
V gene: TRBV5-6
D gene: -
clone size: -
CDR3 protein: CASSLDDSGRIAEAFF
CDR3 DNA: TGTGCCAGCAGCTTGGACGATTCTGGGAGGATCGCTGAAGCTTTCTTT

J gene: TRBJ1-1
V gene: TRBV5-1
D gene: TRBD1
clone size: -
CDR3 protein: CASTWNRGSQKAFF
CDR3 DNA: TGCGCCAGCACCTGGAACAGGGGGTCCCAAAAAGCTTTCTTT

J gene: TRBJ1-1
V gene: TRBV6-6
D gene: -
clone size: -
CDR3 protein: CASSPDTRTSAFF
CDR3 DNA: TGTGCCAGCAGCCCGGACACAAGGACGTCTGCTTTCTTT

J gene: TRBJ2-7
V gene: TRBV14
D gene: TRBD1
clone size: -
CDR3 protein: CASRRQGLYEQYF
CDR3 DNA: TGTGCCAGCAGACGACAGGGTCTCTACGAGCAGTACTTC

J gene: TRBJ2-2
V gene: TRBV5-1
D gene: -
clone size: once
CDR3 protein: CASSARASNTGELFF
CDR3 DNA: TGCGCCAGCAGCGCGCGGGCGTCGAACACCGGGGAGCTGTTTTTT

J gene: TRBJ2-1
V gene: TRBV11-2
D gene: -
clone size: -
CDR3 protein: CASSKSSYNEQFF
CDR3 DNA: TGTGCCAGCAGCAAGAGCTCCTACAATGAGCAGTTCTTC

J gene: TRBJ2-4
V gene: TRBV5-6
D gene: TRBD1
clone size: -
CDR3 protein: CASSPGTEHIQYF
CDR3 DNA: TGTGCCAGCAGCCCCGGGACAGAACACATTCAGTACTTC